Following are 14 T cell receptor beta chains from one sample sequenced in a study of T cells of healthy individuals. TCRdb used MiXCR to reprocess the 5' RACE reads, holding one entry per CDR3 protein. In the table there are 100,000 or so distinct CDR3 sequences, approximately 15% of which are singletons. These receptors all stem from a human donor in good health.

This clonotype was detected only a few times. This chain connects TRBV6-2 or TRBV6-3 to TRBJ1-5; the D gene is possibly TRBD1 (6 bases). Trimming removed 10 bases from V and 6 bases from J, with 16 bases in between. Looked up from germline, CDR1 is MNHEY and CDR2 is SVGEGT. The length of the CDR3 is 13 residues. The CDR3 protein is CATQTGPSQPQHF. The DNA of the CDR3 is TGTGCCACCCAGACAGGCCCCAGTCAGCCCCAGCATTTT.

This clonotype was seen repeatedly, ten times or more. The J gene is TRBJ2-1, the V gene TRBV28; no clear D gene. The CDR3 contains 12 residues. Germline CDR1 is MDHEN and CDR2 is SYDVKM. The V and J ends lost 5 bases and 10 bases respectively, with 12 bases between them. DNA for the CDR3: TGTGCCAGCAGTAGACTTAATTGGGAGCAGTTCTTC. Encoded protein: CASSRLNWEQFF.

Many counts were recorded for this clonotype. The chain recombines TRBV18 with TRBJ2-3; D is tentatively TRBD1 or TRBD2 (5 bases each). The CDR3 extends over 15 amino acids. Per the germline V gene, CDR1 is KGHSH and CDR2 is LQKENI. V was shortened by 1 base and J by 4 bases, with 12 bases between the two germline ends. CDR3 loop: CASSPLGESPDTQYF. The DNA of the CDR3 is TGTGCCAGCTCACCACTAGGGGAGAGTCCAGATACGCAGTATTTT. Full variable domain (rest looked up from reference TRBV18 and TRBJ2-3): NAGVMQNPRHLVRRRGQEARLRCSPMKGHSHVYWYRQLPEEGLKFMVYLQKENIIDESGMPKERFSAEFPKEGPSILRIQQVVRGDSAAYFCASSPLGESPDTQYFGPGTRLTVL.

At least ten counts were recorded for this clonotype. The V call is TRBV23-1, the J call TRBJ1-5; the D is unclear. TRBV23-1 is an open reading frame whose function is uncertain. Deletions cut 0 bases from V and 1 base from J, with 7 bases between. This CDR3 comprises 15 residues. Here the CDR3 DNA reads TGCGCCAGCAGTCAATCACAACAGAGCAATCAGCCCCAGCATTTT. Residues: CASSQSQQSNQPQHF.

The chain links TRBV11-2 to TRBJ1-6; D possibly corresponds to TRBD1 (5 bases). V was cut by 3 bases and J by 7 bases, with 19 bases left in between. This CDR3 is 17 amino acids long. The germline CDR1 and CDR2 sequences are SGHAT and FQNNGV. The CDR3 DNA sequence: TGTGCCAGCAGCTTGGATCCAAGCAGGGTTTCAAATTCACCCCTCCACTTT. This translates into CASSLDPSRVSNSPLHF. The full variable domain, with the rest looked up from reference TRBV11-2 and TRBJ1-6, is EAGVAQSPRYKIIEKRQSVAFWCNPISGHATLYWYQQILGQGPKLLIQFQNNGVVDDSQLPKDRFSAERLKGVDSTLKIQPAKLEDSAVYLCASSLDPSRVSNSPLHFGNGTRLTVT.

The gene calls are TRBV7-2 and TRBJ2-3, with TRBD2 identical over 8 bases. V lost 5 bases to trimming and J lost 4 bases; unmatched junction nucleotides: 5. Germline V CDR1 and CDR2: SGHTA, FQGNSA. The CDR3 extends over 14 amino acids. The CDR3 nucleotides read TGTGCCAGCAGCCCGGGGGGGCCGCCAGATACGCAGTATTTT. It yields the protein CASSPGGPPDTQYF.

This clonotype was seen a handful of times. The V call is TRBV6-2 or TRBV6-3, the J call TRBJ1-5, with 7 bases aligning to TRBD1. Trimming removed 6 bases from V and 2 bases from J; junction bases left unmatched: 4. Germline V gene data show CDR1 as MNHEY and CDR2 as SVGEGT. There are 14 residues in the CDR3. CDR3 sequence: CASSRQGGNQPQHF. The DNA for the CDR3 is TGTGCCAGCAGCCGACAGGGCGGCAATCAGCCCCAGCATTTT.

The CDR3 coding sequence is TGCGCCAGCAGCGGGCGGACAGGGCACTACGAGCAGTACTTC. This translates into CASSGRTGHYEQYF. The chain is built from TRBV5-1 and TRBJ2-7; 8 bases fit TRBD1. Per the germline V gene, CDR1 is SGHRS and CDR2 is YFSETQ. CDR3 length: 14 amino acids. J gave up 3 bases and V 4 bases, and 6 bases lay outside the gene matches.

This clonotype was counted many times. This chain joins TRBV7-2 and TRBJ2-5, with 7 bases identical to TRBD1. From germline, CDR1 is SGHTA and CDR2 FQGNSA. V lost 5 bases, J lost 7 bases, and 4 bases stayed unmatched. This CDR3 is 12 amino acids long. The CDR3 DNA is TGTGCCAGCAGCCAACAGGGGAGGACCCAGTACTTC. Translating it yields CASSQQGRTQYF.

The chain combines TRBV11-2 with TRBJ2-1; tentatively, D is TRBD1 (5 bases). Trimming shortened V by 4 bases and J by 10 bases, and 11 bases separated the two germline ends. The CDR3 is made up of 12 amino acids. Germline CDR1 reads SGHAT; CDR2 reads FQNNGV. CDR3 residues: CASSSTKGEQFF. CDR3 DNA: TGTGCCAGCAGCTCTACGAAGGGGGAGCAGTTCTTC.

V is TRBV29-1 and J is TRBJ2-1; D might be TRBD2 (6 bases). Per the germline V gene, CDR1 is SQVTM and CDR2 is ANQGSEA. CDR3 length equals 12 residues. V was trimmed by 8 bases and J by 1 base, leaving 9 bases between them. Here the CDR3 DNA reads TGCAGCACCCGGGAGTCCTACAATGAGCAGTTCTTC. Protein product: CSTRESYNEQFF.

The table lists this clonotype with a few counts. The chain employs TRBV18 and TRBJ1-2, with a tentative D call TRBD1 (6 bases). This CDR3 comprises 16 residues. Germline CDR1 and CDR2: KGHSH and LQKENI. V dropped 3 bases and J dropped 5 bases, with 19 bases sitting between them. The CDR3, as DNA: TGTGCCAGCTCACCCGGCCAGGGGAGAGGAGGGTATGGCTACACCTTC. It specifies CASSPGQGRGGYGYTF.

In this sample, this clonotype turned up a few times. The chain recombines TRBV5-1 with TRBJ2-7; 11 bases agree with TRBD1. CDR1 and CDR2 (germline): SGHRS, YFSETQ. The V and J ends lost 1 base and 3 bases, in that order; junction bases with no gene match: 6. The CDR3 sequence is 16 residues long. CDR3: CASSLQSGQGVYEQYF. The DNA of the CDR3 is TGCGCCAGCAGCTTGCAGTCGGGACAGGGGGTCTACGAGCAGTACTTC.

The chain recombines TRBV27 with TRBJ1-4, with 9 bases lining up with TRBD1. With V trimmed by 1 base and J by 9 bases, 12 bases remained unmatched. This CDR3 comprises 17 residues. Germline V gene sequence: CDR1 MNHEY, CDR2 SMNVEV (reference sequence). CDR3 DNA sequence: TGTGCCAGCAGTTTATTGGCCCCCGGGACAGGGCTACAAAAACTGTTTTTT. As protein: CASSLLAPGTGLQKLFF.